This TCR beta chain derives from a study of T cell responses to AZD1222 COVID-19 vaccine. The V gene's germline CDR1 is LNHNV and CDR2 YYDKDF (reference sequence). V lost 0 bases and J lost 8, with 13 bases in between. The CDR3 is 14 residues long. The method was immunoSEQ multiplex PCR; TCRdb's version includes in-frame clones alone and lacks a portion of them. The sample shows some 140,000 clones, around 90% of them seen only once. The V gene is TRBV15, the J gene TRBJ1-2; D might be TRBD1 (6 bases). The material was peripheral blood, obtained on day 0 of AZD1222 vaccination. This TCR was recovered from an adult in good health. Here the CDR3 DNA reads TGTGCCACCAGCAGAGATCGCCTACAGGGAGGCTACACCTTC. Translated, it gives CATSRDRLQGGYTF.